These T cell receptor beta chains were read from a single sample in a study of blood T cells in healthy people across ages. TCRdb re-analysed the 5' RACE reads in MiXCR, keeping a single row per CDR3 protein. The sample carries fewer than 800,000 distinct CDR3 sequences, roughly 30% recorded once. Sequencing was performed on blood. These receptors all stem from an elderly woman in good health. CDR3s include the opening cysteine and the closing phenylalanine or tryptophan.

V gene: TRBV6-2/TRBV6-3; J gene: TRBJ1-5; CDR3 protein: CASRGQWGDQPQHF
V gene: TRBV6-7; J gene: TRBJ1-5; CDR3 protein: CASRRQPQHF
V gene: TRBV25-1; J gene: TRBJ1-1; CDR3 protein: CASAGRGGNTEAFF
V gene: TRBV20-1; J gene: TRBJ2-3; CDR3 protein: CSARMPSGGMVTQYF
V gene: TRBV10-3; J gene: TRBJ1-1; CDR3 protein: CAISESQQRQNTEAFF
V gene: TRBV11-1; J gene: TRBJ2-7; CDR3 protein: CASSPRFAGVISYEQYF
V gene: TRBV28; J gene: TRBJ2-1; CDR3 protein: CASGAWTSGYNEQFF
V gene: TRBV27; J gene: TRBJ2-1; CDR3 protein: CASKYLGTGGNEQFF
V gene: TRBV20-1; J gene: TRBJ2-5; CDR3 protein: CSARGPGGLGEETQYF
V gene: TRBV5-4; J gene: TRBJ2-2; CDR3 protein: CASSLSRGRTGELFF
V gene: TRBV20-1; J gene: TRBJ1-1; CDR3 protein: CSVSGHPNLNTEAFF
V gene: TRBV12-3/TRBV12-4; J gene: TRBJ1-4; CDR3 protein: CASSLGVSDVTVNEKLFF
V gene: TRBV6-1; J gene: TRBJ1-1; CDR3 protein: CASKLQGPNTEAFF
V gene: TRBV12-3/TRBV12-4; J gene: TRBJ2-7; CDR3 protein: CASSSTGGSSYEQYF
V gene: TRBV24-1; J gene: TRBJ2-7; CDR3 protein: CATSGVASYEQYF
V gene: TRBV27; J gene: TRBJ2-1; CDR3 protein: CASSSPWTSGSRYEQFF
V gene: TRBV29-1; J gene: TRBJ1-1; CDR3 protein: CSGGAGKNTEAFF
V gene: TRBV15; J gene: TRBJ1-6; CDR3 protein: CATSREGTGDSPLHF
V gene: TRBV27; J gene: TRBJ2-7; CDR3 protein: CASSLSLAGVYEQYF
V gene: TRBV28; J gene: TRBJ2-7; CDR3 protein: CASSLGQSCEQYF
V gene: TRBV7-9; J gene: TRBJ1-5; CDR3 protein: CASSRSATGASGNQPQHF
V gene: TRBV7-8; J gene: TRBJ1-2; CDR3 protein: CASSPGQYGYTF
V gene: TRBV6-5; J gene: TRBJ1-1; CDR3 protein: CASTVQGTGTEAFF
V gene: TRBV12-3/TRBV12-4; J gene: TRBJ2-5; CDR3 protein: CASSLILDRVEGETQYF
V gene: TRBV7-9; J gene: TRBJ2-6; CDR3 protein: CASSAPRVSGANVLTF
V gene: TRBV5-1; J gene: TRBJ2-5; CDR3 protein: CASRTGQGETQYF
V gene: TRBV7-3; J gene: TRBJ2-7; CDR3 protein: CASSSGLSGGAHEQYF
V gene: TRBV2; J gene: TRBJ2-3; CDR3 protein: CASIVDTQYF
V gene: TRBV7-2; J gene: TRBJ1-1; CDR3 protein: CASSLWGGRLNTEAFF
V gene: TRBV20-1; J gene: TRBJ1-4; CDR3 protein: CAQATNEKLFF
V gene: TRBV6-2/TRBV6-3; J gene: TRBJ2-1; CDR3 protein: CASRRQGFSSYNEQFF
V gene: TRBV2; J gene: TRBJ1-1; CDR3 protein: CASSPNEAVNTEAFF